A single sample is the source of the 6 T cell receptor beta chains below, sequenced in a study of cytomegalovirus exposure and HLA in healthy donors. 60 Vbeta and 13 Jbeta primers were used in PCR. The repertoire was sequenced with immunoSEQ multiplex PCR; TCRdb's copy has only in-frame clones and lacks some. The table lists 95,000 to 150,000 clones, more than 60% of them singletons. The sequencing sample was made of PBMCs. The receptors derive from a man aged 18 to 29 in good health and CMV-seronegative.

J is TRBJ1-2 and V is TRBV5-1, with D maybe TRBD1 (5 bases). The length of the CDR3 is 12 residues. Trimming removed 0 bases at V and 8 bases at J, with 8 bases between. CDR1 is SGHRS and CDR2 is YFSETQ in the germline V gene. The CDR3: CASSLAGGGYTF. The CDR3, as DNA: TGCGCCAGCAGCTTGGCCGGGGGAGGCTACACCTTC.

This chain joins TRBV5-4 and TRBJ2-1; possibly TRBD1 for D (5 bases). The CDR3 has 15 amino acids. The germline V gene has CDR1 SGHNT and CDR2 YYREEE (reference sequence). Trimming removed 4 bases at V and 8 bases at J, with 19 bases between. DNA for the CDR3: TGTGCCAGCAGCCGCGCCCGACGGACATGGGATGAGCAGTTCTTC. Translating it yields CASSRARRTWDEQFF.

The rearrangement links TRBV9 to TRBJ1-2; a weak D match, TRBD1 (6 bases). Germline CDR1 reads SGDLS; CDR2 reads YYNGEE. This CDR3 region has 16 residues. Trimming shortened V by 3 bases and J by 8 bases, and 23 bases separated the two germline ends. The CDR3 bases are TGTGCCAGCAGCGGCCCCGAGAGGACAGCTACCGGGGGCTACACCTTC. Amino acids: CASSGPERTATGGYTF.

The chain is built from TRBV20-1 and TRBJ2-4, with D perhaps TRBD2 (7 bases). Germline V gene lookup returns CDR1 DFQATT and CDR2 SNEGSKA (reference sequence). The CDR3 is made up of 11 amino acids. Trimming took off 3 bases at V and 16 bases at J, with 16 bases between the two ends. The CDR3 bases are TGCAGTGCTAGTTTCGGGGGGCCTGGATACTTC. This encodes CSASFGGPGYF.

The chain uses TRBV4-1 and TRBJ2-7; 7 positions match TRBD1. Trimming at V came to 1 base and at J to 7 bases, leaving 7 bases not matched to a gene. The CDR3 consists of 14 residues. Germline values: CDR1 MGHRA, CDR2 YSYEKL. CDR3 nucleotides: TGCGCCAGCAGCCAAGGACAGGGATGGGGGGAGCAGTACTTC. This codes for CASSQGQGWGEQYF.

V and J are TRBV6-6 and TRBJ2-3; the match to TRBD2 covers 11 bases. The CDR3 consists of 16 residues. Trimming at V came to 7 bases and at J to 0 bases, leaving 6 bases not matched to a gene. Germline-derived CDR1 and CDR2 are MNHNY and SVGAGI (reference sequence). The CDR3: CASTAGTSGSTDTQYF. The CDR3 bases are TGTGCCAGCACCGCGGGGACTAGCGGAAGCACAGATACGCAGTATTTT.